This T cell receptor beta chain was obtained from a study of T cells in tuberculosis. Whole-study results and caveats: Smaller distances to GMM-specific TCRs suggested their expansion in active tuberculosis.

Assay: immunoSEQ multiplex PCR; the TCRdb copy retains only in-frame clones and omits some. The top ten clones hold roughly 5% of a sample with some 30,000 clones, roughly 82% of them seen once. Time point meaning: new active TB diagnosis, blood taken before or within 7 days of starting treatment. Active tuberculosis patients were new diagnoses, HIV-seronegative, South African, and aged 18 years or older. Concerning this clone: No antigen is known for it.

Germline V gives CDR1 SGHRS, CDR2 YFSETQ. The CDR3 is 16 residues long. The trim removed 0 bases at V and 3 bases at J, leaving 3 bases unmatched. Sample: PBMCs, taken at tuberculosis diagnosis. The TCR sequence derives from an adult with tuberculosis. The chain has TRBV5-1 and TRBJ2-1; 10 nucleotides agree with TRBD2. The CDR3 loop reads CASSLATSGDYNEQFF. CDR3 in DNA: TGCGCCAGCAGCTTGGCCACTAGCGGGGACTACAATGAGCAGTTCTTC.